This T cell receptor (beta chain) was sequenced in a study of OX40 agonist ivuxolimab in advanced cancers. Study-level information: Three dose-escalation patients had partial responses: one with hepatocellular carcinoma and two with cutaneous melanoma.

The germline V gene has CDR1 SGHNT and CDR2 YYREEE (reference sequence). This CDR3 spans 15 amino acids. Unmatched junction bases numbered 6, after V lost 0 bases and J lost 5 bases. Autoimmune disease history or systemic immunosuppression led to patient exclusion. The assay was immunoSEQ multiplex PCR, and TCRdb's table has in-frame clones only and misses some. The table has around 70,000 clones, over 75% seen once. The TCR comes from an adult with an advanced solid tumor such as melanoma, head and neck, liver or kidney cancer. The starting material was CD4+ or CD8+ T cells sorted from blood, obtained in a trial of the OX40 agonist ivuxolimab. This chain connects TRBV5-4 to TRBJ1-2; 8 bases map to TRBD1. CDR3 in amino acids: CASSLEGQGRYGYTF. The CDR3 region has the DNA TGTGCCAGCAGCTTGGAAGGACAGGGAAGATATGGCTACACCTTC.